In its sample, the clone carrying this T cell receptor (beta chain) was seen once. What it recognizes is unknown. The data are from a study of cytomegalovirus exposure and HLA in healthy donors. Deletions cut 3 bases from V and 1 base from J, with 10 bases between. This CDR3 has 14 amino acids. The V gene's germline CDR1 is SGHRS and CDR2 YFSETQ. Primers for the PCR totalled 60 Vbeta and 13 Jbeta. Clones were read by immunoSEQ multiplex PCR, and TCRdb kept only the in-frame ones, dropping some. The sample holds roughly 200,000 clones, 80% seen once. Overall study findings and caveats: Researchers reported in a later analysis that a missense DCLRE1C variant was tied to TCR beta V- and J-gene trimming. Roughly even sequencing depth across donors was the assumption behind the presence/absence analyses. Later analysis reportedly placed an Asian-associated ancestry cluster below the approximately 730-donor mean in N-insertions.

The chain employs TRBV5-1 and TRBJ1-1, with D possibly TRBD1 on 6 matching bases. The TCR originated in a boy aged 5-17 years in good health and CMV-seronegative. The specimen sequenced was PBMCs. CDR3 DNA: TGCGCCAGCAGCTATCGGACAGCGAACACTGAAGCTTTCTTT. Translation: CASSYRTANTEAFF.